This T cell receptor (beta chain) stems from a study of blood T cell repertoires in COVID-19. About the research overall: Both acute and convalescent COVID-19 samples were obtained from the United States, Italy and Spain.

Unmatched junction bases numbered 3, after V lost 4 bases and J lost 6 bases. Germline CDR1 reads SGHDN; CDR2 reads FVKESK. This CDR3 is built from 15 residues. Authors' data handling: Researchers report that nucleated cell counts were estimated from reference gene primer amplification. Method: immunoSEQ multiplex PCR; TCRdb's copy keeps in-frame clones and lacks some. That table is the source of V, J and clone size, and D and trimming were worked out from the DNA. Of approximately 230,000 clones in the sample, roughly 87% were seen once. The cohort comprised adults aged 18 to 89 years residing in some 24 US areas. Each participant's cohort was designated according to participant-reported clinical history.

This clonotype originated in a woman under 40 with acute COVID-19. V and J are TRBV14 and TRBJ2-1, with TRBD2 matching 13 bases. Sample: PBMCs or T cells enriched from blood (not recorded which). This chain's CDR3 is CASSPGLAGINEQFF. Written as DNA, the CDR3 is TGTGCCAGCAGCCCGGGACTAGCGGGAATCAATGAGCAGTTCTTC.